The rows below give T cell receptor beta chains drawn from one sample of a study of metastatic and nonmetastatic thyroid tumors. TCRdb re-clonotyped the PCR reads via MiXCR. The top ten clones hold more than 2% of a sample with under 30,000 clones, 23% of them seen once. Material: blood. These receptors were obtained from a female donor with papillary thyroid cancer or a benign thyroid nodule (not recorded which). Some clones in this sample may be carry-over from other donors' samples. Both conserved end residues are part of each CDR3.

CASSKDLSDEQFF	TRBV7-9	TRBJ2-1
CASSEHTSRGLLGTDTQYF	TRBV7-6	TRBJ2-3
CASSGSGQWEKLFF	TRBV6-1	TRBJ1-4
CPSSESSGRVYEQYF	TRBV27	TRBJ2-7
CASSFAGGNQPQHF	TRBV12-3/TRBV12-4	TRBJ1-5
CASSPTSPSSYEQYF	TRBV7-9	TRBJ2-7
CASRANRGRTEAFF	TRBV12-3/TRBV12-4	TRBJ1-1
CASSLQGTSSYNEQFF	TRBV7-8	TRBJ2-1
CASPLDGGRTNEQFF	TRBV7-2	TRBJ2-1
CAWSGSVNTEAFF	TRBV30	TRBJ1-1
CASSQGRLAEAFF	TRBV3-1	TRBJ1-1
CASSRTGNVDYEQHF	TRBV19	TRBJ2-7
CASSEADNEQFF	TRBV2	TRBJ2-1
CASSAPKAGVNTEAFF	TRBV9	TRBJ1-1
CSARDPVSGTLAYEQYF	TRBV20-1	TRBJ2-7
CSVIAGEGTDTQYF	TRBV29-1	TRBJ2-3
CASSLDERGSNTEAFF	TRBV5-4	TRBJ1-1
CSAREGGQPQHF	TRBV20-1	TRBJ1-5
CASSSGLAGYEQYF	TRBV5-4	TRBJ2-7
CASSPYRGNQPQHF	TRBV12-3/TRBV12-4	TRBJ1-5
CAISEIRTGGSGANVLTF	TRBV10-3	TRBJ2-6
CAISELHPNSYEQYF	TRBV10-3	TRBJ2-7
CASTTGEVTDTQYF	TRBV6-1	TRBJ2-3
CASNRDGGNTIYF	TRBV6-1	TRBJ1-3
CARGGTDTQYF	TRBV7-3	TRBJ2-3
CSASSGTGYSYEQYF	TRBV20-1	TRBJ2-7